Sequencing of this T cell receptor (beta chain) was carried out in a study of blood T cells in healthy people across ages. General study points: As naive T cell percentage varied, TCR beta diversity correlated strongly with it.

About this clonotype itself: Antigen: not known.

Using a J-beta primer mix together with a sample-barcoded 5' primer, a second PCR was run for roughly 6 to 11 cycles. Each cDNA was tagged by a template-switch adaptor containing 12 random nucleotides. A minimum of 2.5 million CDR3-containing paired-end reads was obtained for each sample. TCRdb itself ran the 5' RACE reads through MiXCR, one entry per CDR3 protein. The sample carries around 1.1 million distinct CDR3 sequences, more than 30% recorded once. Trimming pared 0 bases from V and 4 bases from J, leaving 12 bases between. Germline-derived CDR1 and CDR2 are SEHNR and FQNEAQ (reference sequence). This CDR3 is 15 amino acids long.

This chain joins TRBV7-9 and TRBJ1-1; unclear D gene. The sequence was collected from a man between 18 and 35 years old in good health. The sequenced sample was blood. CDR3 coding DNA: TGTGCCAGCAGCTTAGCATCAGGCTTGGGCACTGAAGCTTTCTTT. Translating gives CASSLASGLGTEAFF.